Listed here are 32 T cell receptor beta chains from one sample, sequenced in a study of T cell responses to AZD1222 COVID-19 vaccine. Data came from immunoSEQ multiplex PCR; TCRdb stores just in-frame clones and leaves some out. The sample consists of 96,000 or so clones, 70% to 90% of them appearing once. The sequences come from peripheral blood, collected on day 0 of AZD1222 vaccination. The receptors come from an adult in good health.

This sequence joins TRBV28 and TRBJ2-6; 7 nucleotides match TRBD1. The CDR3 totals 16 residues. CDR1 is MDHEN, CDR2 SYDVKM, per germline. Trimming cost V 2 bases and J 2 bases; bases outside gene matches: 3. The CDR3 bases are TGTGCCAGCAGTTTAGCGAGGGGGCCTGGGGCCAACGTCCTGACTTTC. As protein: CASSLARGPGANVLTF.

This rearrangement joins TRBV30 to TRBJ1-2, with no clear D. V gave up 4 bases and J gave up 0 bases, with 9 bases separating them. This CDR3 is built from 13 residues. Germline values: CDR1 GTSNPN, CDR2 SVGIG (reference sequence). This CDR3 reads CAWKRDANYGYTF. CDR3 in DNA: TGTGCCTGGAAGAGGGATGCTAACTATGGCTACACCTTC.

The chain employs TRBV30 and TRBJ2-2; D is uncertain. The germline V gene has CDR1 GTSNPN and CDR2 SVGIG (reference sequence). The CDR3 contains 13 residues. V gave up 2 bases and J gave up 5 bases, with 9 bases separating them. The CDR3 nucleotides read TGTGCCTGGAGTCTTCAGAGGACCGGGGAGCTGTTTTTT. Translating gives CAWSLQRTGELFF.

The chain joins TRBV5-6 to TRBJ1-3, with unresolved D. V was pared by 0 bases and J by 0 bases, with 7 bases between. This CDR3 spans 15 amino acids. Germline-derived CDR1 and CDR2 are SGHDT and YYEEEE. This CDR3 reads CASSLGASSGNTIYF. CDR3 coding DNA: TGTGCCAGCAGCTTGGGGGCCAGCTCTGGAAACACCATATATTTT.

The rearrangement joins TRBV19 to TRBJ2-7, with 9 nucleotides matching TRBD1. Trimming at V came to 5 bases and at J to 6 bases, leaving 11 bases not matched to a gene. In germline, CDR1 is LNHDA, CDR2 SQIVND (reference sequence). The CDR3 spans 15 residues. The CDR3 is CASSVGQGRGREQYF. CDR3 coding DNA: TGTGCCAGTAGTGTGGGACAGGGTCGGGGACGCGAGCAGTACTTC.

The chain uses TRBV7-2 and TRBJ1-2; D is ambiguous. V gave up 4 bases and J gave up 8 bases, with 17 bases separating them. There are 14 residues in the CDR3. Germline CDR1 is SGHTA and CDR2 is FQGNSA. CDR3 in amino acids: CASSSPPRIGGYTF. The CDR3 region has the DNA TGTGCCAGCAGCTCCCCCCCCAGGATCGGGGGCTACACCTTC.

The chain combines TRBV5-1 with TRBJ2-7; tentative D call: TRBD2 (5 bases). CDR1 SGHRS and CDR2 YFSETQ come from the germline V gene. Deletions cut 4 bases from V and 0 bases from J, with 14 bases between. The CDR3 has 15 residues. CDR3 DNA sequence: TGCGCCAGCAGCCCCACCACTCGGGGCTCCTACGAGCAGTACTTC. Its translation: CASSPTTRGSYEQYF.

This rearrangement joins TRBV7-3 to TRBJ2-2; unclear D gene. The length of the CDR3 is 12 residues. Germline lookup yields CDR1 SGHTA and CDR2 FQGTGA. V lost 4 bases to trimming and J lost 4 bases, with 4 bases between them. This CDR3 reads CASSSSTGELFF. CDR3 nucleotides: TGTGCCAGCAGCTCTAGCACCGGGGAGCTGTTTTTT.

The genes are TRBV19 and TRBJ1-2; 8 positions agree with TRBD1. The germline CDR1 and CDR2 sequences are LNHDA and SQIVND (reference sequence). The trim removed 7 bases at V and 3 bases at J, leaving 7 bases unmatched. The CDR3 extends over 14 amino acids. The CDR3 here is CASTPGQGYYGYTF. The CDR3, as DNA: TGTGCCAGTACCCCCGGACAGGGCTACTATGGCTACACCTTC.

The chain links TRBV3-1 (or the pseudogene TRBV3-2) to TRBJ1-1; no clear D gene. This CDR3 is 13 amino acids long. The ends were cut back, 0 bases at V and 1 base at J, with 3 bases in the middle. Germline lookup yields CDR1 LGHDT and CDR2 YNNKEL (reference sequence). CDR3 coding DNA: TGTGCCAGCAGCCAAGATTCGAACACTGAAGCTTTCTTT. Translating gives CASSQDSNTEAFF.

For the CDR3, the DNA is TGTGCCAGCAGCAAGGGCGGGGGGGCAAAATTCAATGAGCAGTTCTTC. Its translation: CASSKGGGAKFNEQFF. This chain connects TRBV21-1 to TRBJ2-1; the table's D call, TRBD2, was not checked against the DNA. TRBV21-1 is labeled a pseudogene. This CDR3 region has 16 residues.

The chain couples TRBV6-5 to TRBJ2-2, with D maybe TRBD1 (5 bases). The CDR3 extends over 13 amino acids. Trimming removed 3 bases from V and 6 bases from J, with 8 bases in between. The germline CDR1 and CDR2 sequences are MNHEY and SVGAGI. CDR3 DNA sequence: TGTGCCAGCAGTTATGCCAGGGCCGGGGAGCTGTTTTTT. Translated, it gives CASSYARAGELFF.

The chain carries TRBV3-1 (or the pseudogene TRBV3-2) and TRBJ1-2; D is ambiguous. Per the germline V gene, CDR1 is LGHDT and CDR2 is YNNKEL (reference sequence). This CDR3 is 14 amino acids long. The V gene lost 4 bases and the J gene lost 8 bases, with 17 bases spanning the gap. CDR3 sequence: CASSLEYGVKGYTF. The CDR3 coding sequence is TGTGCCAGCAGCCTAGAGTATGGAGTGAAAGGCTACACCTTC.

The chain is built from TRBV7-9 and TRBJ2-3; 15 bases fit TRBD2. Germline assignment: CDR1 SEHNR and CDR2 FQNEAQ (reference sequence). The CDR3 has 15 residues. The ends lost 5 bases at V and 6 bases at J; junction bases unmatched: 3. CDR3 bases: TGTGCCAGCAGCCTCGGGACTAGCGGGGGGGATACGCAGTATTTT. As protein: CASSLGTSGGDTQYF.

In the case of this clone: Distinct nucleotide sequences in the sample also encode this CDR3. The DNA of the CDR3 is TGTGCCAGCAGCTTGGGTTTCCAAGAGACCCAGTACTTC. Residues: CASSLGFQETQYF. The chain recombines TRBV5-4 with TRBJ2-5; D gene ambiguous. V was trimmed by 0 bases and J by 1 base, leaving 4 bases between them. Per germline, CDR1 SGHNT and CDR2 YYREEE (reference sequence). The CDR3 runs 13 residues.

The chain joins TRBV2 to TRBJ2-2; tentative D call: TRBD2 (6 bases). CDR3 length: 16 amino acids. Germline V CDR1 and CDR2: SNHLY, FYNNEI. Trimming shortened V by 2 bases and J by 5 bases, and 15 bases separated the two germline ends. The CDR3 sequence is CASSEWGSGPTGELFF. The DNA of the CDR3 is TGTGCCAGCAGTGAATGGGGTAGCGGCCCTACCGGGGAGCTGTTTTTT. Full variable domain (rest looked up from reference TRBV2 and TRBJ2-2): EPEVTQTPSHQVTQMGQEVILRCVPISNHLYFYWYRQILGQKVEFLVSFYNNEISEKSEIFDDQFSVERPDGSNFTLKIRSTKLEDSAMYFCASSEWGSGPTGELFFGEGSRLTVL.

This clone was picked up one time. The rearrangement links TRBV7-2 to TRBJ1-3, with D hard to call. CDR1 SGHTA and CDR2 FQGNSA come from the germline V gene. V dropped 1 base and J dropped 8 bases, with 9 bases sitting between them. The CDR3 is made up of 13 amino acids. The CDR3 DNA sequence: TGTGCCAGCAGCTTAGTCGGCTTGGACACCATATATTTT. Protein sequence: CASSLVGLDTIYF.

The chain links TRBV5-1 to TRBJ2-1, with 8 bases fitting TRBD2. This CDR3 region has 12 residues. V gave up 5 bases and J gave up 8 bases; unmatched junction bases: 3. In germline, CDR1 is SGHRS, CDR2 YFSETQ. The CDR3 reads CASRREGDEQFF. The DNA of the CDR3 is TGCGCCAGCAGACGGGAGGGGGATGAGCAGTTCTTC. Full variable domain (missing parts from reference TRBV5-1 and TRBJ2-1): KAGVTQTPRYLIKTRGQQVTLSCSPISGHRSVSWYQQTPGQGLQFLFEYFSETQRNKGNFPGRFSGRQFSNSRSEMNVSTLELGDSALYLCASRREGDEQFFGPGTRLTVL.

The genes are TRBV5-1 and TRBJ2-3; D could derive from TRBD1 or TRBD2 (6 bases each). Trimming cost V 1 base and J 2 bases, with 14 bases left between them. Per the germline V gene, CDR1 is SGHRS and CDR2 is YFSETQ. This CDR3 region has 16 residues. CDR3 nucleotides: TGCGCCAGCAGCTTGTCCGGGGGCCTTGACACAGATACGCAGTATTTT. This encodes CASSLSGGLDTDTQYF.

This clone was counted once. As DNA, the CDR3 is TGTGCCAGCAGTTTATATCTGGGAAATGGGGGTGAAAAACTGTTTTTT. Encoded protein: CASSLYLGNGGEKLFF. The gene calls are TRBV28 and TRBJ1-4; D is perhaps TRBD1 (5 bases). Trimming took off 1 base at V and 7 bases at J, with 16 bases between the two ends. Looked up from germline, CDR1 is MDHEN and CDR2 is SYDVKM. The CDR3 is made up of 16 amino acids. The full variable domain, completed using reference TRBV28 and TRBJ1-4, is DVKVTQSSRYLVKRTGEKVFLECVQDMDHENMFWYRQDPGLGLRLIYFSYDVKMKEKGDIPEGYSVSREKKERFSLILESASTNQTSMYLCASSLYLGNGGEKLFFGSGTQLSVL.

This chain connects TRBV11-2 to TRBJ2-5; the D gene is possibly TRBD1 (6 bases). Germline V CDR1 and CDR2: SGHAT, FQNNGV. Trimming took 0 bases from V and 7 from J, leaving 15 bases between them. This CDR3 has 15 amino acids. CDR3 amino acids: CASSLEGSPGATQYF. The CDR3 region has the DNA TGTGCCAGCAGCTTAGAAGGCAGTCCAGGGGCGACCCAGTACTTC.

This chain connects TRBV14 to TRBJ2-1; maybe TRBD1 (5 bases). Germline CDR1 and CDR2: SGHDN and FVKESK. Trimming took off 2 bases at V and 4 bases at J, with 18 bases between the two ends. This CDR3 spans 17 amino acids. CDR3 DNA sequence: TGTGCCAGCAGCCAATCTCAGGGCGCGGTCATATACAATGAGCAGTTCTTC. Encoded protein: CASSQSQGAVIYNEQFF.

The chain uses TRBV6-5 and TRBJ1-1; D gene uncertain. The CDR3 has 14 residues. CDR1 MNHEY and CDR2 SVGAGI come from the germline V gene. The ends were cut back, 0 bases at V and 2 bases at J, with 7 bases in the middle. The CDR3 region is CASSYSHFNTEAFF. CDR3 sequence (DNA): TGTGCCAGCAGTTACTCCCATTTTAACACTGAAGCTTTCTTT.

The rearrangement uses TRBV28 and TRBJ2-2, with a possible D match to TRBD2 (5 bases). The CDR3 is 15 residues long. Germline values: CDR1 MDHEN, CDR2 SYDVKM. Trimming stripped 5 bases from V and 8 bases from J, with 18 bases between. The DNA of the CDR3 is TGTGCCAGCAGTCCTAGCCGGGCTTATGGGGGGGAGCTGTTTTTT. Translation gives CASSPSRAYGGELFF.

This clone was picked up one time. At one end the junction does not follow the germline gene, possibly because of a read error. The chain joins TRBV7-7 to TRBJ2-3; 12 bases match TRBD2. The CDR3 has 15 amino acids. Looked up from germline, CDR1 is SSHAT and CDR2 is FNYEAQ (reference sequence). The CDR3 DNA sequence: TGTGCTAGCAGCTCGGGACTAGCGGGCTCAGATACGCAGTATTTT. It yields the protein CASSSGLAGSDTQYF.

The CDR3, as DNA: TGTGCCAGCAGCTTCCAAAACGCGAACACCGGGGAGCTGTTTTTT. Translating it yields CASSFQNANTGELFF. The chain has TRBV7-9 and TRBJ1-3, with D hard to call. The better agreement between TRBJ2-2 and the DNA end casts doubt on the J call. The CDR3 loop spans 15 amino acids. Looked up from germline, CDR1 is SEHNR and CDR2 is FQNEAQ (reference sequence).

The rearrangement uses TRBV2 and TRBJ1-6, with D uncertain. CDR1 and CDR2 from the germline V gene are SNHLY and FYNNEI. Trimming left V 3 bases short and J 9 bases short, with 15 bases between. This CDR3 spans 15 amino acids. Written as DNA, the CDR3 is TGTGCCAGCAGTGACCCCCGAGGACGGGGTTCACCCCTCCACTTT. Translation gives CASSDPRGRGSPLHF.

The gene calls are TRBV12-3 or TRBV12-4 and TRBJ1-2; D gene unclear. The germline V and J ends were trimmed by 4 bases and 6 bases, with 6 bases remaining between them. There are 11 residues in the CDR3. CDR3 DNA: TGTGCCAGCAGTTCCGTGAATGGCTACACCTTC. Its protein is CASSSVNGYTF.

This rearrangement joins TRBV5-1 to TRBJ2-7, with TRBD2 as a possible D gene (5 bases). This CDR3 has 12 amino acids. Deletions cut 1 base from V and 4 bases from J, with 6 bases between. Germline V lookup: CDR1 SGHRS, CDR2 YFSETQ. CDR3 bases: TGCGCCAGCAGCTTGCGGGGTTACGAGCAGTACTTC. Translating it yields CASSLRGYEQYF.

V gene TRBV4-2 combines with J gene TRBJ1-2; 9 bases map to TRBD1. CDR3 length: 16 amino acids. Losses at the gene ends were 1 base for V and 8 bases for J; bases not matched to a gene: 11. The germline gives CDR1 LGHNA, CDR2 YNFKEQ. CDR3 sequence reads: CASSQVPGQGVVGYTF. The CDR3 DNA reads as TGTGCCAGCAGCCAAGTTCCGGGACAGGGTGTAGTCGGCTACACCTTC.

The chain joins TRBV15 to TRBJ1-5, with a possible D match to TRBD1 (5 bases). The germline CDR1 and CDR2 sequences are LNHNV and YYDKDF (reference sequence). V lost 3 bases and J lost 7, with 13 bases in between. This CDR3 has 14 amino acids. In nucleotides, the CDR3 is TGTGCCACCAGCAGGGGACGTCAAGGGCAGCCCCAGCATTTT. It translates to CATSRGRQGQPQHF.

This clone has more than one count but fewer than ten. The chain employs TRBV24-1 and TRBJ2-5, with D perhaps matching TRBD2 (5 bases). Germline-derived CDR1 and CDR2 are KGHDR and SFDVKD. The CDR3 extends over 13 amino acids. Trimming left V 5 bases short and J 2 bases short, with 8 bases between. CDR3 DNA: TGTGCCACCAGTGCCCCGGGACAAGAGACCCAGTACTTC. Its protein product is CATSAPGQETQYF.